This TCR beta chain originates from a study of T cells in Graves' hyperthyroidism and ophthalmopathy. The study's findings and limits: Most thyroid clonotypes with frequency above 0.001 were detected in blood. A model of 13 V-J pairs discriminated ophthalmopathy from stable hyperthyroidism.

V lost 0 bases and J lost 7, with 11 bases in between. The V gene's germline CDR1 is SGHKS and CDR2 YYEKEE (reference sequence). This CDR3 has 14 residues. There are a few counts of this clonotype. What it binds is unknown. RNA transcripts provided the source from which TCR beta CDR3 regions were amplified. RT-PCR in the first round (using the HTBI primer set) targeted the TCR CDR3. TCRdb reanalysed the multiplex PCR reads using MiXCR and keeps one entry per CDR3 protein. The sample comprises hundreds of thousands of distinct CDR3 sequences, about 13% of which are singletons, and around a tenth rests with the top ten. Those patients with uncontrolled infection, other autoimmune disease, pregnancy or lactation were excluded.

The chain recombines TRBV5-5 with TRBJ2-4; possible D gene TRBD1, 7 bases. The TCR originated in a woman aged 18-29 years with Graves' hyperthyroidism. Sample: blood. This chain's CDR3 is CASSLEQGRNIQYF. The DNA of the CDR3 is TGTGCCAGCAGCTTGGAACAGGGGAGGAACATTCAGTACTTC.